This TCR beta chain was sequenced for a study of blood T cells in healthy people across ages. Per-sample yields of isolated PBMCs were at least 7 million. Germline V CDR1 and CDR2: SGHTA, FQGNSA. V shed 5 bases and J shed 3 bases, with 11 bases lying between them. CDR3 length: 13 residues. Primed by a sample-barcoded 5' primer and a J-beta primer mix, a second PCR proceeded for about 7 to 11 cycles. MiXCR, applied by TCRdb to the 5' RACE reads, yields one record per CDR3 protein. In the table there are 650,000 to 1,000,000 distinct CDR3 sequences, under 40% of which are singletons. The sample consisted of blood. V usage is TRBV7-2 and J usage is TRBJ2-7, with unresolved D. This receptor was identified in a man between 18 and 35 years old in good health. The CDR3, as DNA: TGTGCCAGCAGCGCACAAAGTGTCTACGAGCAGTACTTC. As protein: CASSAQSVYEQYF.